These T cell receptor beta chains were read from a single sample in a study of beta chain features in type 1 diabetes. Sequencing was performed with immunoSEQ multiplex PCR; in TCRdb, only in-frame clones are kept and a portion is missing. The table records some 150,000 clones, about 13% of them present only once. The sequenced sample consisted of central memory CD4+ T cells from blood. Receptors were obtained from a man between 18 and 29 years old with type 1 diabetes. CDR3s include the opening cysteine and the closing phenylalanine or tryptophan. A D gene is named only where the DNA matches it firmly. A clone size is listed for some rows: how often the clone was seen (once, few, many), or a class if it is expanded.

cdr3_aa: CASSETGTGVTDTQYF
cdr3_nt: TGTGCCAGCAGCGAAACGGGAACGGGGGTGACAGATACGCAGTATTTT
clone_size: -
v_call: TRBV7-9
j_call: TRBJ2-3
d_call: -

cdr3_aa: CASSILSLNSNQPQHF
cdr3_nt: TGTGCCAGTAGTATATTAAGTCTTAATAGCAATCAGCCCCAGCATTTT
clone_size: few
v_call: TRBV19
j_call: TRBJ1-5
d_call: -

cdr3_aa: CAWSPLADRPQETEAFF
cdr3_nt: TGTGCCTGGAGCCCCCTCGCGGACAGGCCTCAGGAGACTGAAGCTTTCTTT
clone_size: -
v_call: TRBV30
j_call: TRBJ1-1
d_call: TRBD1

cdr3_aa: CAWTLEEGNGYTF
cdr3_nt: TGTGCCTGGACTTTAGAGGAGGGGAATGGCTACACCTTC
clone_size: -
v_call: TRBV30
j_call: TRBJ1-2
d_call: -

cdr3_aa: CAWSHGTVATLHF
cdr3_nt: TGTGCCTGGAGTCATGGGACAGTGGCGACCCTCCACTTT
clone_size: -
v_call: TRBV30
j_call: TRBJ1-6
d_call: TRBD1

cdr3_aa: CASSLNDAYTDTQYF
cdr3_nt: TGCGCCAGCAGTTTGAATGACGCGTACACAGATACGCAGTATTTT
clone_size: -
v_call: TRBV5-1
j_call: TRBJ2-3
d_call: -

cdr3_aa: CASSAGLAGANEQFF
cdr3_nt: TGTGCCAGCAGCGCTGGACTAGCGGGGGCCAATGAGCAGTTCTTC
clone_size: -
v_call: TRBV7-9
j_call: TRBJ2-1
d_call: TRBD2

cdr3_aa: CASSSTTGGGYGYTF
cdr3_nt: TGTGCCAGCAGCTCGACGACAGGGGGCGGCTATGGCTACACCTTC
clone_size: few
v_call: TRBV5-6
j_call: TRBJ1-2
d_call: TRBD1

cdr3_aa: CASSDQVYEQFF
cdr3_nt: TGTGCCAGCAGTGATCAGGTATATGAGCAGTTCTTC
clone_size: -
v_call: TRBV2
j_call: TRBJ2-1
d_call: -

cdr3_aa: CASSLGKGAGANVLTF
cdr3_nt: TGTGCCAGCAGCTTAGGCAAGGGCGCTGGGGCCAACGTCCTGACTTTC
clone_size: many
v_call: TRBV13
j_call: TRBJ2-6
d_call: -

cdr3_aa: CASSGRQGVNDQPQHF
cdr3_nt: TGTGCCAGCAGCGGCCGACAGGGGGTGAATGATCAGCCCCAGCATTTT
clone_size: -
v_call: TRBV21-1
j_call: TRBJ1-5
d_call: -

cdr3_aa: CASSRVRSYEQYF
cdr3_nt: TGTGCCAGCAGTAGGGTGCGGTCCTACGAGCAGTACTTC
clone_size: few
v_call: TRBV6-5
j_call: TRBJ2-7
d_call: -

cdr3_aa: CASSVGLTTNEKLFF
cdr3_nt: TGTGCCAGCAGCGTAGGTCTTACAACTAATGAAAAACTGTTTTTT
clone_size: -
v_call: TRBV9
j_call: TRBJ1-4
d_call: -

cdr3_aa: CATSREGGDEQFF
cdr3_nt: TGTGCCACCAGCAGAGAGGGAGGTGATGAGCAGTTCTTC
clone_size: few
v_call: TRBV15
j_call: TRBJ2-1
d_call: -

cdr3_aa: CASSQSPRVDEKLFF
cdr3_nt: TGCGCCAGCAGTCAATCCCCCAGGGTCGATGAAAAACTGTTTTTT
clone_size: many
v_call: TRBV23-1
j_call: TRBJ1-4
d_call: -

cdr3_aa: CAWNSEVDQPQHF
cdr3_nt: TGTGCCTGGAACTCTGAGGTAGACCAGCCCCAGCATTTT
clone_size: -
v_call: TRBV30
j_call: TRBJ1-5
d_call: -

cdr3_aa: CASSTGTVNYGYTF
cdr3_nt: TGTGCCAGCAGCACCGGGACGGTAAACTATGGCTACACCTTC
clone_size: few
v_call: TRBV28
j_call: TRBJ1-2
d_call: -

cdr3_aa: CASSPGTVGVFF
cdr3_nt: TGCGCCAGCAGCCCGGGGACAGTAGGAGTGTTCTTC
clone_size: few
v_call: TRBV5-1
j_call: TRBJ2-1
d_call: TRBD1

cdr3_aa: CASRATVSGRQPQHF
cdr3_nt: TGTGCCAGCAGGGCGACAGTTTCCGGGAGGCAGCCCCAGCATTTT
clone_size: few
v_call: TRBV2
j_call: TRBJ1-5
d_call: -

cdr3_aa: CASSRLAAGQGGNEQFF
cdr3_nt: TGTGCCAGCTCACGCCTAGCCGCGGGACAGGGAGGGAATGAGCAGTTCTTC
clone_size: -
v_call: TRBV18
j_call: TRBJ2-1
d_call: TRBD1